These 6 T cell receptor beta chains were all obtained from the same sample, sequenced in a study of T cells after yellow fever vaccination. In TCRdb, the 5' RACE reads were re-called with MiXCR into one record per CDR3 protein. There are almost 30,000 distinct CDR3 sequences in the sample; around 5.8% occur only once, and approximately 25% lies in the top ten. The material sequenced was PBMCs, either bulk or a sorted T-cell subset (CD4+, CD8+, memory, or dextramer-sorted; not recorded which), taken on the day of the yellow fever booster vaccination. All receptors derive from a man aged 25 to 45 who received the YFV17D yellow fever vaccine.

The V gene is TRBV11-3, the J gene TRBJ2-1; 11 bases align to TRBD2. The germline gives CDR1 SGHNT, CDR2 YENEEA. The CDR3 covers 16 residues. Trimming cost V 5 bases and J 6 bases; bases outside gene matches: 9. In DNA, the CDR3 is TGTGCCAGCAGCCGCCGACTAGCGGGAAATGTCAATGAGCAGTTCTTC. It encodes CASSRRLAGNVNEQFF.

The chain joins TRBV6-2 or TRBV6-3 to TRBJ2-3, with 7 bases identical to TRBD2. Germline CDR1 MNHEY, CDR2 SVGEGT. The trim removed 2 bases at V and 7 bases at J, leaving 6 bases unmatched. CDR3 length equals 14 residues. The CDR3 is CASSYQTSDNTQYF. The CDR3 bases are TGTGCCAGCAGTTACCAAACTAGCGACAATACGCAGTATTTT.

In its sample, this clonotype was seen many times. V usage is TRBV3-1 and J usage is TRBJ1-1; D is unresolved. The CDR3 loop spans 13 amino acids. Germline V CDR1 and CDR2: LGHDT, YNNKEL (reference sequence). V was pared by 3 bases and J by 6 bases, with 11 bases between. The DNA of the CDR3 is TGTGCCAGCAGCCAGGTAGATGGCTCTGAAGCTTTCTTT. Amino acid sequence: CASSQVDGSEAFF. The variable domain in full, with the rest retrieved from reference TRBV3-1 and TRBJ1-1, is DTAVSQTPKYLVTQMGNDKSIKCEQNLGHDTMYWYKQDSKKFLKIMFSYNNKELIINETVPNRFSPKSPDKAHLNLHINSLELGDSAVYFCASSQVDGSEAFFGQGTRLTVV.

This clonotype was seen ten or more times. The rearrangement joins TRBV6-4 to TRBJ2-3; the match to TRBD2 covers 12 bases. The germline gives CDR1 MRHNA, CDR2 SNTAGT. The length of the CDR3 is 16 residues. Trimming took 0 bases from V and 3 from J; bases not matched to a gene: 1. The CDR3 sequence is CASSDSGTSGTDTQYF. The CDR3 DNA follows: TGTGCCAGCAGTGACTCCGGGACTAGCGGGACAGATACGCAGTATTTT.

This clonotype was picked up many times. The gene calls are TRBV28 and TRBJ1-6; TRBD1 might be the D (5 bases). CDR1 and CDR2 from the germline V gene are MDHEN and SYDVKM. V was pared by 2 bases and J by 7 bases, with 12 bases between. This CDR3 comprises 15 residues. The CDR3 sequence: CASSLLSRGNSPLHF. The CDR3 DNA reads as TGTGCCAGCAGTTTACTATCGCGGGGGAATTCACCCCTCCACTTT.

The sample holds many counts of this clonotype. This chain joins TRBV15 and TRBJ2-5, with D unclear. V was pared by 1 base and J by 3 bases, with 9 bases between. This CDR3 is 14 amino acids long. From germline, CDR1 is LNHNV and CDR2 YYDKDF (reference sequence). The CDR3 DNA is TGTGCCACCAGCAGAGGAGGTCTCGAAGAGACCCAGTACTTC. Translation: CATSRGGLEETQYF.